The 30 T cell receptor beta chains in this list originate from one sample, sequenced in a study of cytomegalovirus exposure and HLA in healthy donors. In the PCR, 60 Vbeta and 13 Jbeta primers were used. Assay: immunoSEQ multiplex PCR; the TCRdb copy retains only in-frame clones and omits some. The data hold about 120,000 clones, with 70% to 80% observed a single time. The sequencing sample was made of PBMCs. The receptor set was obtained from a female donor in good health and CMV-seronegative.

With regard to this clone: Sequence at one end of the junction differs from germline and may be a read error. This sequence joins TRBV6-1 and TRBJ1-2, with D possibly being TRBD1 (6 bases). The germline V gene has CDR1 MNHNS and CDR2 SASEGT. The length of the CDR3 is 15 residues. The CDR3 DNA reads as TGTGCCGGCAGAGATGACAGGCGTAAACTCTATGGCTACACCTTC. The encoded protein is CAGRDDRRKLYGYTF.

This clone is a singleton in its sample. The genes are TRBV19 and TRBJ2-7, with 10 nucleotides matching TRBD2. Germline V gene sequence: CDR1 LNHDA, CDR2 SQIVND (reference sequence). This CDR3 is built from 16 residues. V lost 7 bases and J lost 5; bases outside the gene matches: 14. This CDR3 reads CASKDSGGFTQDEQYF. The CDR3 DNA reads TGTGCCAGTAAGGATAGCGGGGGGTTTACTCAGGACGAGCAGTACTTC.

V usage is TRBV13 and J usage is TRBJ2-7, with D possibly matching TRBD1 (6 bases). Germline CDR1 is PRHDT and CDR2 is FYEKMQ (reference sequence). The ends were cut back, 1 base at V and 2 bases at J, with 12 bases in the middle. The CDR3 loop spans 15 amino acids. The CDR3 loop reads CASSLVGQGTYEQYF. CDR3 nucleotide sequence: TGTGCCAGCAGCTTAGTAGGGCAGGGGACCTACGAGCAGTACTTC.

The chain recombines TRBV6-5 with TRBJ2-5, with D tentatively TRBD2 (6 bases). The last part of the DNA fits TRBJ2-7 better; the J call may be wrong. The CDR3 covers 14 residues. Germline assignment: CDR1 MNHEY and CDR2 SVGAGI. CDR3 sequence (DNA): TGTGCCAGCAGTTACGGCGGGGACTCCTACGAGCAGTACTTC. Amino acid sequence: CASSYGGDSYEQYF.

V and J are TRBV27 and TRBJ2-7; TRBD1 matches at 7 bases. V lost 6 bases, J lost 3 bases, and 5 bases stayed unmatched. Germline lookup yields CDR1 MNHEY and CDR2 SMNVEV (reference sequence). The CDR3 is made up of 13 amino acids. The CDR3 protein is CASRGTASYEQYF. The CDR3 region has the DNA TGTGCCAGCAGGGGGACAGCTAGCTACGAGCAGTACTTC.

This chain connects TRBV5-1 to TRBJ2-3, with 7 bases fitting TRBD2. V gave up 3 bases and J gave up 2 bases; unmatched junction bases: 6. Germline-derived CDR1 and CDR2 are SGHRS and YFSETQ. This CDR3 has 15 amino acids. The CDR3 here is CASSYLAEPTDTQYF. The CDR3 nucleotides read TGCGCCAGCAGCTATCTAGCGGAGCCCACAGATACGCAGTATTTT.

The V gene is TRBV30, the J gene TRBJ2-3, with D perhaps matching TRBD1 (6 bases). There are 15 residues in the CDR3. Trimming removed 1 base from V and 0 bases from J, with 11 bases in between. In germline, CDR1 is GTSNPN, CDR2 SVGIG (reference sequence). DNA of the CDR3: TGTGCCTGGAGTGGGGGGCGGATCAGCACAGATACGCAGTATTTT. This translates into CAWSGGRISTDTQYF.

CDR3 loop: CASRRDRDYEQYF. Here the CDR3 DNA reads TGTGCCAGCCGCCGAGACAGGGACTACGAGCAGTACTTC. The chain employs TRBV6-5 and TRBJ2-7, with TRBD1 matching over 7 bases. The CDR3 length is 13 residues. J lost 3 bases, V lost 8 bases, and 7 bases had no gene match. CDR1 is MNHEY and CDR2 is SVGAGI in the germline V gene.

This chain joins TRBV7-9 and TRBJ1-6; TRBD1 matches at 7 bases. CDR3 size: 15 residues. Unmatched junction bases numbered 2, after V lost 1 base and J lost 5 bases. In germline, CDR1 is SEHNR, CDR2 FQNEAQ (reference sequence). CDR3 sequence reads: CASSLGDRDNSPLHF. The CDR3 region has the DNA TGTGCCAGCAGCTTAGGGGACAGAGATAATTCACCCCTCCACTTT.

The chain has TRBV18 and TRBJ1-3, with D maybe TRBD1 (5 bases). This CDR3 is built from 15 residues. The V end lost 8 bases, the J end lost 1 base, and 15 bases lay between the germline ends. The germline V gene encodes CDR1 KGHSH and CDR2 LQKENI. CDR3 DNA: TGTGCCAGCCGGTGGGGGGAACGATCTGGAAACACCATATATTTT. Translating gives CASRWGERSGNTIYF.

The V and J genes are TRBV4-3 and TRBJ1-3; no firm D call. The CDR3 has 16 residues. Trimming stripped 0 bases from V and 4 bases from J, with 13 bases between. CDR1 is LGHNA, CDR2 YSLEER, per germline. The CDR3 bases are TGCGCCAGCAGCCAAGACCGGGCGGGCTCGGGAAACACCATATATTTT. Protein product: CASSQDRAGSGNTIYF.

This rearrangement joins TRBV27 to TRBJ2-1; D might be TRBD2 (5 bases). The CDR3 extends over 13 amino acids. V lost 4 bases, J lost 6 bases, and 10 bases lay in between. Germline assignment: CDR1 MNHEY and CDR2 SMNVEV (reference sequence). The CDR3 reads CASSSSRGNEQFF. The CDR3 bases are TGTGCCAGCAGTTCCTCCCGGGGCAATGAGCAGTTCTTC.

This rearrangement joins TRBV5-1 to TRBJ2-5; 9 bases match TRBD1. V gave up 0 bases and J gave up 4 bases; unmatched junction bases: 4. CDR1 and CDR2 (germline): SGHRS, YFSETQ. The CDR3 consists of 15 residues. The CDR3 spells CASSLVRDRAETQYF. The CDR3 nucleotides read TGCGCCAGCAGCTTGGTTCGGGACAGGGCAGAGACCCAGTACTTC.

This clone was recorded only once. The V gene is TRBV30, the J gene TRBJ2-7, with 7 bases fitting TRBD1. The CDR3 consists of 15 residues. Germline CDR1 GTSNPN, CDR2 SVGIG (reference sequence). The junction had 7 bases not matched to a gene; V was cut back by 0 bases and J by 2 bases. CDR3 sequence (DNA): TGTGCCTGGAGTGTGGGGACAGTTTATACCTACGAGCAGTACTTC. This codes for CAWSVGTVYTYEQYF.

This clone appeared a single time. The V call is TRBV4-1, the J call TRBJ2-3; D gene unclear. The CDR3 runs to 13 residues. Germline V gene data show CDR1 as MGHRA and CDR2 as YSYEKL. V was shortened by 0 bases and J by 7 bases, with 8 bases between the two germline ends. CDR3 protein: CASSQDGLNTQYF. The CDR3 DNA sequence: TGCGCCAGCAGCCAAGACGGGTTGAATACGCAGTATTTT.

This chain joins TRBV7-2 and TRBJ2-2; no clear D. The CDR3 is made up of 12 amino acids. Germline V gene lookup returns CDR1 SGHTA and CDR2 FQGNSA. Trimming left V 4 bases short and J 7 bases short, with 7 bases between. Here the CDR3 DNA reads TGTGCCAGCAGCTGGGCTGGCGGGGAGCTGTTTTTT. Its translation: CASSWAGGELFF.

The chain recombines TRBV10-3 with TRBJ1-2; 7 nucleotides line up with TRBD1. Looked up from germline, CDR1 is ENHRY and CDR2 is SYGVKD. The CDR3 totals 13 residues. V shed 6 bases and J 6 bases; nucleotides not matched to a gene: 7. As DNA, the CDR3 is TGTGCCATCAGCTGGGGGACAGAGAATGGCTACACCTTC. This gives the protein CAISWGTENGYTF.

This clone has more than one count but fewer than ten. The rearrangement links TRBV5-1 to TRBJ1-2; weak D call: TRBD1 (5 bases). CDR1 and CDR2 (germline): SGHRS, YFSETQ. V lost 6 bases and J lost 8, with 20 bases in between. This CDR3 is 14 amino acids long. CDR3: CASTWTGGEEGYTF. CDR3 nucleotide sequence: TGCGCCAGCACCTGGACGGGAGGGGAAGAAGGCTACACCTTC.

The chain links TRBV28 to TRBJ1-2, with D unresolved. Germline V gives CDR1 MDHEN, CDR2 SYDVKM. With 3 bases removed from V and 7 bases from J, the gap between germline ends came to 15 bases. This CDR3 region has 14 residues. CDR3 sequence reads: CASSLPDIPSGYTF. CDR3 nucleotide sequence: TGTGCCAGCAGTTTGCCTGACATCCCAAGTGGCTACACCTTC.

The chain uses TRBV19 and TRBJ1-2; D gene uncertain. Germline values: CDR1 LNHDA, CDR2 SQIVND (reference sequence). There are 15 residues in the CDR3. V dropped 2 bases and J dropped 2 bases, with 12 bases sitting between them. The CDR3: CASSISPGANYGYTF. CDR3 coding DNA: TGTGCCAGTAGTATATCGCCGGGAGCAAACTATGGCTACACCTTC.

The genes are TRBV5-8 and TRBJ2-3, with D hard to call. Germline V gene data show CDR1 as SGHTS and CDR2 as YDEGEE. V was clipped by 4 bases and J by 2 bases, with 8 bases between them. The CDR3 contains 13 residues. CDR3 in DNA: TGTGCCAGCAGCCCCAGACACACAGATACGCAGTATTTT. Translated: CASSPRHTDTQYF.

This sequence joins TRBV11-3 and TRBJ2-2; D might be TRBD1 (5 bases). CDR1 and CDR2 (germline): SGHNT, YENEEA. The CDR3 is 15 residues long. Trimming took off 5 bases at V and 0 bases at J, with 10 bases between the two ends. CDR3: CASSKRGANTGELFF. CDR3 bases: TGTGCCAGCAGCAAAAGGGGTGCGAACACCGGGGAGCTGTTTTTT.

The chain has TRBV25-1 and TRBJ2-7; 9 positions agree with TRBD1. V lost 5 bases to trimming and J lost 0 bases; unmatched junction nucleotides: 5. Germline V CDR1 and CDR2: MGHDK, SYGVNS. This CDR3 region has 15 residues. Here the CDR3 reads CASSKQGASSYEQYF. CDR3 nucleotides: TGTGCCAGCAGTAAACAGGGGGCGAGCTCCTACGAGCAGTACTTC.

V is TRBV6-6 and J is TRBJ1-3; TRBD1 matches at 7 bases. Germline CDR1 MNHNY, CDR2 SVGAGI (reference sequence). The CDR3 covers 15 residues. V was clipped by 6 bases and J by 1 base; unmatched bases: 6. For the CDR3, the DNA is TGTGCCAGCAGAGACAGGGATAGATCTGGAAACACCATATATTTT. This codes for CASRDRDRSGNTIYF.

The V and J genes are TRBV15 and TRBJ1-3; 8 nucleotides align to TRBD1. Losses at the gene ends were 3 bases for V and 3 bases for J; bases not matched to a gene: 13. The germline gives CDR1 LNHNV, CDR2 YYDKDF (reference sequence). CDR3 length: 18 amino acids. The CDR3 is CATSRFRDRPSSGNTIYF. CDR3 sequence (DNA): TGTGCCACCAGCAGGTTCCGGGACAGGCCCAGCAGTGGAAACACCATATATTTT.

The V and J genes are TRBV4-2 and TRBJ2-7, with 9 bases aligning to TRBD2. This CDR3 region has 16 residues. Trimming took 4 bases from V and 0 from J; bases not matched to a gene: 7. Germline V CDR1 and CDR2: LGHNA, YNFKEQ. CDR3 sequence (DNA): TGTGCCAGCAGCCGAGTTAGCGGGGGACCCTCCTACGAGCAGTACTTC. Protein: CASSRVSGGPSYEQYF.

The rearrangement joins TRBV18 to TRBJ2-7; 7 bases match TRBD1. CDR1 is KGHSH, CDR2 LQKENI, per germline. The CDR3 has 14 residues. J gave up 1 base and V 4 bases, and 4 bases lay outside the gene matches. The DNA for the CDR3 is TGTGCCAGCTCACAGACAGGGTCATCCTACGAGCAGTACTTC. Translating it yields CASSQTGSSYEQYF.

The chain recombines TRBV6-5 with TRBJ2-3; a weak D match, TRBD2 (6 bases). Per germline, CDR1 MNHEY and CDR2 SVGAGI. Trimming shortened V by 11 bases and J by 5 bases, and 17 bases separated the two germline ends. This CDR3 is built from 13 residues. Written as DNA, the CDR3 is TGTGCCGCAAAGTCGGGGGTTGAAGATACGCAGTATTTT. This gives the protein CAAKSGVEDTQYF.

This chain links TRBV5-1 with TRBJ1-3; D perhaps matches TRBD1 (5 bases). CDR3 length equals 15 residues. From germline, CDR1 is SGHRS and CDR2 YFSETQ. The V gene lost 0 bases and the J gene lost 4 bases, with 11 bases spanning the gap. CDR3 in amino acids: CASSLALTAGNTIYF. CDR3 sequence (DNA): TGCGCCAGCAGCTTGGCCCTGACAGCCGGAAACACCATATATTTT.

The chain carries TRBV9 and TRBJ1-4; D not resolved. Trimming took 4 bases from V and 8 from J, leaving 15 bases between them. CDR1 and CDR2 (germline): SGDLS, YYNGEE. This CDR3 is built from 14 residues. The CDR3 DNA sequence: TGTGCCAGCAGCTCACGACCTTACGGGGAAAAACTGTTTTTT. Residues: CASSSRPYGEKLFF. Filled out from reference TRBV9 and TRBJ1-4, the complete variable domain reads DSGVTQTPKHLITATGQRVTLRCSPRSGDLSVYWYQQSLDQGLQFLIQYYNGEERAKGNILERFSAQQFPDLHSELNLSSLELGDSALYFCASSSRPYGEKLFFGSGTQLSVL.